The source of this TCR beta chain is a study of cytomegalovirus exposure and HLA in healthy donors. Whole-study context: The same platform as the roughly 670 first-cohort repertoires was used for the 120 validation repertoires, a later analysis reported.

In germline, CDR1 is SNHLY, CDR2 FYNNEI. The CDR3 extends over 13 amino acids. With V trimmed by 2 bases and J by 10 bases, 3 bases remained unmatched. The study drew the donors from its approximately 110-subject validation cohort, separate from the approximately 670-subject first cohort. Data came from immunoSEQ multiplex PCR; TCRdb stores just in-frame clones and leaves some out. The sample consists of 100,000 to 150,000 clones, roughly 90% of them appearing once. The sequenced material came from PBMCs. The rearrangement uses TRBV2 and TRBJ2-3; 10 nucleotides agree with TRBD2. The sequence was collected from a man aged 25-45 years in good health and CMV-seronegative. This CDR3 is CASSEKRGGAQYF. The CDR3 region has the DNA TGTGCCAGCAGTGAAAAGCGGGGGGGAGCGCAGTATTTT.